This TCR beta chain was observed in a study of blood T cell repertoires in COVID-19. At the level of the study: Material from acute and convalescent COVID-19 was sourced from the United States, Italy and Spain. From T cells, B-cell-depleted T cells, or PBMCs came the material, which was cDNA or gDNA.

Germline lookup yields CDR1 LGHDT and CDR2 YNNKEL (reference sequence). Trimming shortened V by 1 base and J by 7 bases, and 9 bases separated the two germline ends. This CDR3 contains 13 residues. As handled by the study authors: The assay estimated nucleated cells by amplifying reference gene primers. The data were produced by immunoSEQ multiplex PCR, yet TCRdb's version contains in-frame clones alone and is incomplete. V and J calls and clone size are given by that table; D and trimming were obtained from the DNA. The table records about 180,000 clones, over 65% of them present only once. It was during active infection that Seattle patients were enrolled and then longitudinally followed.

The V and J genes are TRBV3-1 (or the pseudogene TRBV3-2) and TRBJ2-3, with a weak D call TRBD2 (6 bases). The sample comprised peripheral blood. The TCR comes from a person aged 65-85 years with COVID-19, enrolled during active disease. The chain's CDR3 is CASSQGDLNTQYF. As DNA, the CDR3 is TGTGCCAGCAGCCAAGGGGACTTAAATACGCAGTATTTT.